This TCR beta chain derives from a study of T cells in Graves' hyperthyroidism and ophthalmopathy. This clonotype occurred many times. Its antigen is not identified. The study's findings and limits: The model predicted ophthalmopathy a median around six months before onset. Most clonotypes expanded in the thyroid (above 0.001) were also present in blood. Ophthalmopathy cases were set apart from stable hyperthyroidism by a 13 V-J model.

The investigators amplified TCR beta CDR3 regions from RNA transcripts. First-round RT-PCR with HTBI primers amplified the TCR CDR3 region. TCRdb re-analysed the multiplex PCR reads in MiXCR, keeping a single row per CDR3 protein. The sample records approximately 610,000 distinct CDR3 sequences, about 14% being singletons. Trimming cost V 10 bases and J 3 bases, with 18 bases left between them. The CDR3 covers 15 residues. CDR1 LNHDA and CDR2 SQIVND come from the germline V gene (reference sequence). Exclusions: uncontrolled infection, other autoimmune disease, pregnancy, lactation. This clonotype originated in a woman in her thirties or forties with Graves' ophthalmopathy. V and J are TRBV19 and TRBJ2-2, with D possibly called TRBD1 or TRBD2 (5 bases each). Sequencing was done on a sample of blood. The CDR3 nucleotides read TGTGCCATCGGACGGGGCCAGCGGCACACCGGGGAGCTGTTTTTT. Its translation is CAIGRGQRHTGELFF.